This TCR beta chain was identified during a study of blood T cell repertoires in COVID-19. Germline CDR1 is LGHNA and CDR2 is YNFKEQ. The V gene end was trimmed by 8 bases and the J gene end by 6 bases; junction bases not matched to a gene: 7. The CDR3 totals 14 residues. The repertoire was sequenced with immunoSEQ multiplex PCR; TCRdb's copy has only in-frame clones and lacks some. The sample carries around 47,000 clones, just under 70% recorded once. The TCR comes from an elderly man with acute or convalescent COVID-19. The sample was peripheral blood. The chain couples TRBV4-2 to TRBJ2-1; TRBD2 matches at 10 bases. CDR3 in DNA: TGTGCCAGCGGTACTAGCGGGGCCCCCAATGAGCAGTTCTTC. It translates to CASGTSGAPNEQFF.